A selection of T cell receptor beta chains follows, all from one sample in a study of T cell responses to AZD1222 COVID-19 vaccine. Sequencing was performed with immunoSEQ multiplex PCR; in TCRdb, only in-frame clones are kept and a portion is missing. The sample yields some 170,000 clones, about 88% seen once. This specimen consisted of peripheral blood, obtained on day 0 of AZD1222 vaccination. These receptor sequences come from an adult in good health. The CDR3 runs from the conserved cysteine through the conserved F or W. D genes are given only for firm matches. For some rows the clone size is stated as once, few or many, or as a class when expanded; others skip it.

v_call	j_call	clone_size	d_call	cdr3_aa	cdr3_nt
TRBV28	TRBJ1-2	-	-	CASWGRNYGYTF	TGTGCCAGCTGGGGCCGCAACTATGGCTACACCTTC
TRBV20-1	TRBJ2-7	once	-	CSASPGVEQYF	TGCAGTGCTAGCCCTGGGGTCGAGCAGTACTTC
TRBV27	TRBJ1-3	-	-	CASSLNQGAGNTIYF	TGTGCCAGCAGTCTTAACCAGGGCGCTGGAAACACCATATATTTT
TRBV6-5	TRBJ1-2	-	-	CASSYTVNYGYTF	TGTGCCAGCAGTTACACAGTTAACTATGGCTACACCTTC
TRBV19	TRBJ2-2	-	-	CASSIGGGANTGELFF	TGTGCCAGTAGTATAGGGGGAGGTGCGAACACCGGGGAGCTGTTTTTT
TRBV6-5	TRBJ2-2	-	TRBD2	CASSYPGLATGELFF	TGTGCCAGCAGTTATCCGGGACTAGCCACCGGGGAGCTGTTTTTT
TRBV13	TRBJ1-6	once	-	CASSPPLSPLHF	TGTGCCAGCAGCCCGCCCCTTTCCCCCCTCCACTTT
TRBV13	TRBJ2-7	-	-	CASSPRASRYEQYF	TGTGCCAGCAGCCCACGGGCATCTCGCTACGAGCAGTACTTC
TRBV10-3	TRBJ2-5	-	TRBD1	CAISGTGNAETQYF	TGTGCCATCAGCGGGACAGGCAACGCGGAGACCCAGTACTTC
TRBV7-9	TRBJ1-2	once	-	CASSLEIATVYGYTF	TGTGCCAGCAGCTTAGAGATTGCGACGGTCTATGGCTACACCTTC
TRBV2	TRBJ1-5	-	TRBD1	CASSGQGASQPQHF	TGTGCCAGCAGCGGACAGGGGGCGAGTCAGCCCCAGCATTTT
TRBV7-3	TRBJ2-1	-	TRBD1	CASSSGQGRGEQFF	TGTGCCAGCAGCTCCGGACAGGGGAGAGGTGAGCAGTTCTTC
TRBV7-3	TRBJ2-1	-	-	CASSSQGVSWNEQFF	TGTGCCAGCAGCTCCCAAGGGGTTTCTTGGAATGAGCAGTTCTTC
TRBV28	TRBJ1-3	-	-	CASSLGYTIYF	TGTGCCAGCAGTTTAGGGTACACCATATATTTT
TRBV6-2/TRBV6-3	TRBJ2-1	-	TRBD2	CASSLFQRGLSYNEQFF	TGTGCCAGCAGCCTCTTCCAGCGGGGGTTATCCTACAATGAGCAGTTCTTC
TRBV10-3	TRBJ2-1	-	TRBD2	CAISESGLGDNEQFF	TGTGCCATCAGTGAGTCAGGACTAGGGGACAATGAGCAGTTCTTC
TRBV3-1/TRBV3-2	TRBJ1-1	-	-	CASSRDTSEAFF	TGTGCCAGCAGTCGTGACACCTCTGAAGCTTTCTTT
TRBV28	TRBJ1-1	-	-	CASRGRGSAEAFF	TGTGCCAGCAGGGGGCGAGGGAGCGCTGAAGCTTTCTTT
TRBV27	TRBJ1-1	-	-	CASSKSNAEAFF	TGTGCCAGCTCTAAGAGTAACGCTGAAGCTTTCTTT
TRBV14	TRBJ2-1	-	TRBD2	CASSLLAGGYNEQFF	TGTGCCAGCAGCCTGCTAGCGGGGGGCTACAATGAGCAGTTCTTC
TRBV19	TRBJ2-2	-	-	CASSRRQNTGELFF	TGTGCCAGTAGTAGACGACAGAACACCGGGGAGCTGTTTTTT
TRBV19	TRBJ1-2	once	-	CASSIFLTKGNYGYTF	TGTGCCAGTAGTATCTTCTTAACAAAGGGGAACTATGGCTACACCTTC